These 6 T cell receptor beta chains were all obtained from the same sample, sequenced in a study of OX40 agonist ivuxolimab in advanced cancers. Generated by immunoSEQ multiplex PCR, the TCRdb table keeps only in-frame clones and is missing some. The repertoire holds under 100,000 clones, with approximately 89% as singletons. Here the sequenced sample was CD4+ or CD8+ T cells sorted from blood, taken in a trial of the OX40 agonist ivuxolimab. These receptors all come from an adult with an advanced solid tumor such as melanoma, head and neck, liver or kidney cancer.

The V call is TRBV6-1, the J call TRBJ2-3; D uncertain. V was shortened by 6 bases and J by 2 bases, with 9 bases between the two germline ends. From germline, CDR1 is MNHNS and CDR2 SASEGT. CDR3 length equals 13 residues. Here the CDR3 reads CASSNPPTDTQYF. As DNA, the CDR3 is TGTGCCAGCAGCAACCCCCCCACAGATACGCAGTATTTT.

The chain carries TRBV7-2 and TRBJ1-3; 7 positions match TRBD1. V was pared by 6 bases and J by 2 bases, with 7 bases of the junction left unmatched. Looked up from germline, CDR1 is SGHTA and CDR2 is FQGNSA. The length of the CDR3 is 15 residues. This CDR3 reads CASSHEDRAGNTIYF. CDR3 nucleotide sequence: TGTGCCAGCAGTCACGAAGACAGGGCTGGAAACACCATATATTTT.

The genes are TRBV7-9 and TRBJ2-5; D is undetermined. The CDR3 length is 14 residues. Trimming removed 6 bases at V and 2 bases at J, with 13 bases between. The germline CDR1 and CDR2 sequences are SEHNR and FQNEAQ (reference sequence). The CDR3 is CASRPPGGQETQYF. DNA for the CDR3: TGTGCCAGCAGGCCTCCGGGTGGACAAGAGACCCAGTACTTC.

This clone occurred a few times. The chain links TRBV10-3 to TRBJ2-7; a possible D gene is TRBD1 (6 bases). Trimming shortened V by 0 bases and J by 6 bases, and 18 bases separated the two germline ends. This CDR3 has 16 residues. Germline assignment: CDR1 ENHRY and CDR2 SYGVKD. CDR3 residues: CAISESNGTLIREQYF. The CDR3 bases are TGTGCCATCAGTGAGTCAAACGGGACACTCATCCGCGAGCAGTACTTC.

The chain recombines TRBV7-3 with TRBJ2-6; D tentatively reads TRBD1 or TRBD2 (5 bases each). This CDR3 is built from 16 residues. The germline gives CDR1 SGHTA, CDR2 FQGTGA. V was trimmed by 2 bases and J by 0 bases, leaving 8 bases between them. This CDR3 reads CASSLLGPSGANVLTF. In nucleotides, the CDR3 is TGTGCCAGCAGCTTACTGGGACCCTCTGGGGCCAACGTCCTGACTTTC.

The table lists this clone with a count of one. This chain connects TRBV10-3 to TRBJ2-7, with TRBD2 as a possible D gene (5 bases). CDR1 and CDR2 from the germline V gene are ENHRY and SYGVKD. The CDR3 is made up of 12 amino acids. Trimming stripped 4 bases from V and 4 bases from J, with 8 bases between. The CDR3 coding sequence is TGTGCCATCAGTGGGGGAGTTTACGAGCAGTACTTC. This translates into CAISGGVYEQYF.